This TCR beta chain is from a study of T cells after yellow fever vaccination. Study background: Researchers used SMART-Seq v4 Ultra Low Input to prepare fractions that had low cell numbers. Study conclusions and caveats: A limited proportion of clonotypes was detected within both the CD4 and CD8 compartments.

TCRdb itself ran the 5' RACE reads through MiXCR, one entry per CDR3 protein. The data show 500,000 to 650,000 distinct CDR3 sequences, with around an eighth seen just once and about an eighth held by the top ten. This clonotype was counted a few times. What it binds is unknown. Trimming cost V 0 bases and J 5 bases, with 13 bases left between them. CDR1 and CDR2 from the germline V gene are DFQATT and SNEGSKA (reference sequence). This CDR3 contains 14 residues. The specimen comprised PBMCs, sampled on the day of the yellow fever booster vaccination. The clonotype comes from a young man who received the YFV17D yellow fever vaccine. V usage is TRBV20-1 and J usage is TRBJ1-2; weak D call: TRBD1 (5 bases). The CDR3 reads CSARDVRGGYGYTF. The CDR3 DNA follows: TGCAGTGCTAGAGATGTGAGGGGTGGTTATGGCTACACCTTC.